Sequencing of this TCR beta chain was carried out in a study of blood T cells in healthy people across ages. Per germline, CDR1 SGHVS and CDR2 FQNEAQ. This CDR3 has 13 residues. V was shortened by 9 bases and J by 7 bases, with 18 bases between the two germline ends. Per sample, at least 5.5 micrograms of total RNA were extracted. Broader study findings: Roughly linearly, TCR beta diversity per million T cells fell as age increased.

A remark on this clonotype: The antigen is unknown.

The use of a sample-barcoded 5' primer and a J-beta primer mix characterized a second PCR of about 7 to 12 cycles. TCRdb independently ran MiXCR on the 5' RACE reads; one entry per CDR3 protein. The sample shows about 1.1 million distinct CDR3 sequences, 30% to 40% of them seen only once. Sequenced: blood. This chain links TRBV7-8 with TRBJ1-1, with D possibly matching TRBD1 (5 bases). This TCR was recovered from a man between 18 and 35 years old in good health. CDR3 protein: CASHKGPVVEAFF. CDR3 nucleotides: TGTGCCAGTCATAAGGGGCCCGTCGTTGAAGCTTTCTTT.